The 31 T cell receptor beta chains in this list originate from one sample, sequenced in a study of OX40 agonist ivuxolimab in advanced cancers. To prepare the library, the immunoSEQ multiplex PCR assay was applied. What TCRdb holds here is the immuneACCESS table cut down to in-frame rearrangements. Part of the clones is not present; checked against another copy, under half of the missing clones reflect an unresolved V gene, and the others are unexplained. The table for this sample lists some 80,000 clones; roughly 84% of them were counted only once. The top ten hold around 0.7% of the sample. The specimen was CD4+ or CD8+ T cells sorted from blood, collected in a trial of the OX40 agonist ivuxolimab. The receptors here all came from an adult with an advanced solid tumor such as melanoma, head and neck, liver or kidney cancer.

The rearrangement links TRBV21-1 to TRBJ2-2; TRBD1 is the table's D call and was not checked against the DNA. TRBV21-1 is shown as a pseudogene. This CDR3 is built from 16 residues. For the CDR3, the DNA is TGTGCCAGCAGCAAAGATAACAGGGGCCACACCGGGGAGCTGTTTTTT. Translated: CASSKDNRGHTGELFF.

The J gene is TRBJ1-2, the V gene TRBV6-5; D ambiguous. Between the trimmed V and J ends, which lost 4 bases and 5 bases, there was a span of 11 bases. This CDR3 is built from 13 residues. CDR1 is MNHEY and CDR2 is SVGAGI in the germline V gene. DNA of the CDR3: TGTGCCAGCAGTTTCGACGGGGAATATGGCTACACCTTC. Translation: CASSFDGEYGYTF.

The chain carries TRBV20-1 and TRBJ1-3; the D is unclear. Trimming took 7 bases from V and 0 from J, leaving 1 base between them. The CDR3 is 10 amino acids. The V gene's germline CDR1 is DFQATT and CDR2 SNEGSKA (reference sequence). CDR3 residues: CSVSGNTIYF. The CDR3, as DNA: TGCAGTGTCTCTGGAAACACCATATATTTT.

The genes are TRBV19 and TRBJ1-5; 8 positions match TRBD1. After removal of 9 bases from V and 2 bases from J, the junction contained 12 bases not matched to a gene. The CDR3 runs 16 residues. Germline V CDR1 and CDR2: LNHDA, SQIVND (reference sequence). The chain's CDR3 is CASRRGQGRGNQPQHF. DNA for the CDR3: TGTGCCAGCCGACGTGGACAGGGTAGAGGCAATCAGCCCCAGCATTTT.

Judged by abundance, this clone is medium-sized (0.01 to 0.1%). This chain connects TRBV14 to TRBJ2-7, with TRBD1 identical over 8 bases. This CDR3 contains 14 residues. Germline values: CDR1 SGHDN, CDR2 FVKESK. With V trimmed by 2 bases and J by 7 bases, 7 bases remained unmatched. The CDR3 nucleotides read TGTGCCAGCAGCCAATGGCAGGGGGCGCGGGAGCAGTACTTC. Translated, it gives CASSQWQGAREQYF. The complete variable domain, with remaining parts taken from reference TRBV14 and TRBJ2-7, reads EAGVTQFPSHSVIEKGQTVTLRCDPISGHDNLYWYRRVMGKEIKFLLHFVKESKQDESGMPNNRFLAERTGGTYSTLKVQPAELEDSGVYFCASSQWQGAREQYFGPGTRLTVT.

The CDR3 region has the DNA TGTGCCAGCAGCAAAGTGGCCCTGGGCAGGGAGGGAACAGATACGCAGTATTTT. Its protein product is CASSKVALGREGTDTQYF. The J gene is TRBJ2-3, the V gene TRBV21-1; the D call of TRBD2 is as the table states it, not checked on the DNA. TRBV21-1 has pseudogene status. The length of the CDR3 is 18 residues.

A note on this clone: At the DNA level, this CDR3 is encoded by other sequences in the same sample as well. This rearrangement joins TRBV2 to TRBJ2-3, with D uncertain. V was clipped by 4 bases and J by 2 bases, with 1 base between them. This CDR3 is built from 11 residues. CDR1 is SNHLY, CDR2 FYNNEI, per germline. The CDR3 reads CASSATDTQYF. The CDR3 coding sequence is TGTGCCAGCAGTGCCACAGATACGCAGTATTTT.

Concerning this clone: The sample has other DNA sequences that encode this CDR3 too. This sequence joins TRBV5-1 and TRBJ1-1; D is uncertain. The V gene's germline CDR1 is SGHRS and CDR2 YFSETQ. The CDR3 totals 14 residues. V lost 0 bases and J 1 base, leaving 7 bases between the germline ends. The CDR3 sequence is CASSLGSGNTEAFF. DNA of the CDR3: TGCGCCAGCAGCTTGGGTTCGGGGAACACTGAAGCTTTCTTT.

The chain recombines TRBV19 with TRBJ1-4; the match to TRBD1 covers 10 bases. The germline CDR1 and CDR2 sequences are LNHDA and SQIVND (reference sequence). Losses at the gene ends were 6 bases for V and 8 bases for J; bases not matched to a gene: 12. The CDR3 totals 16 residues. This CDR3 reads CASSKFGTGAGEKLFF. In DNA, the CDR3 is TGTGCCAGTAGCAAGTTCGGGACAGGGGCCGGAGAAAAACTGTTTTTT. The full variable domain, its missing parts supplied by reference TRBV19 and TRBJ1-4, is DGGITQSPKYLFRKEGQNVTLSCEQNLNHDAMYWYRQDPGQGLRLIYYSQIVNDFQKGDIAEGYSVSREKKESFPLTVTSAQKNPTAFYLCASSKFGTGAGEKLFFGSGTQLSVL.

This clone was counted once. The chain is built from TRBV11-3 and TRBJ2-1; 13 bases align to TRBD2. The ends lost 8 bases at V and 9 bases at J; junction bases unmatched: 10. The germline V gene has CDR1 SGHNT and CDR2 YENEEA. This CDR3 is built from 15 residues. This CDR3 reads CASALGTSGNGEQFF. DNA for the CDR3: TGTGCCAGCGCGCTCGGGACTAGCGGGAATGGTGAGCAGTTCTTC.

This clone was counted once. The chain couples TRBV5-4 to TRBJ1-1; no clear D. The CDR3 consists of 15 residues. CDR1 is SGHNT and CDR2 is YYREEE in the germline V gene (reference sequence). The V gene lost 3 bases and the J gene lost 0 bases, with 12 bases spanning the gap. CDR3: CASSSESGMNTEAFF. CDR3 bases: TGTGCCAGCAGCTCCGAATCGGGGATGAACACTGAAGCTTTCTTT.

The CDR3 reads CASTLQGSQPQHF. Written as DNA, the CDR3 is TGTGCCAGTACCCTCCAGGGTTCTCAGCCCCAGCATTTT. The chain links TRBV19 to TRBJ1-5; the D gene is possibly TRBD1 (5 bases). Trimming cost V 7 bases and J 6 bases, with 13 bases left between them. CDR1 is LNHDA and CDR2 is SQIVND in the germline V gene (reference sequence). The CDR3 has 13 residues.

The chain is built from TRBV25-1 and TRBJ2-7; TRBD2 is a possible D gene (7 bases). The germline gives CDR1 MGHDK, CDR2 SYGVNS. V lost 9 bases to trimming and J lost 9 bases, with 21 bases between them. The CDR3 is made up of 13 amino acids. The CDR3 nucleotides are TGTGCCAGTAGGGGGGGCGGAGAATTCGGGCAGTACTTC. This encodes CASRGGGEFGQYF.

This clone was seen more than once but under ten times. This chain connects TRBV6-6 to TRBJ1-2; 7 nucleotides match TRBD1. J lost 7 bases, V lost 4 bases, and 6 bases had no gene match. Per the germline V gene, CDR1 is MNHNY and CDR2 is SVGAGI (reference sequence). This CDR3 is built from 13 residues. The CDR3 DNA follows: TGTGCCAGCAGTTCACAGGGGCTCATTGGCTACACCTTC. It codes for CASSSQGLIGYTF.

The chain has TRBV2 and TRBJ2-1, with 11 positions matching TRBD2. The germline CDR1 and CDR2 sequences are SNHLY and FYNNEI. This CDR3 is built from 15 residues. The ends lost 6 bases at V and 6 bases at J; junction bases unmatched: 7. CDR3 bases: TGTGCCAGCAGCAAGACTAGCGGGGTTGTCAATGAGCAGTTCTTC. Protein: CASSKTSGVVNEQFF.

V gene TRBV4-3 combines with J gene TRBJ1-2, with 8 bases matching TRBD1. CDR3 length: 16 amino acids. J lost 4 bases, V lost 0 bases, and 7 bases had no gene match. Germline CDR1 reads LGHNA; CDR2 reads YSLEER. The CDR3 nucleotides are TGCGCCAGCAGCCAAGATTTTAACAGGGGGACCTATGGCTACACCTTC. This gives the protein CASSQDFNRGTYGYTF.

The chain recombines TRBV11-2 with TRBJ1-6; 7 nucleotides match TRBD1. Losses at the gene ends were 2 bases for V and 7 bases for J; bases not matched to a gene: 5. Germline V lookup: CDR1 SGHAT, CDR2 FQNNGV. The CDR3 consists of 15 residues. Written as DNA, the CDR3 is TGTGCCAGCAGCTTATCAAGACAGGGAAATTCACCCCTCCACTTT. Protein sequence: CASSLSRQGNSPLHF.

This chain uses TRBV5-4 with TRBJ1-2; tentative D call: TRBD1 (6 bases). CDR3 length equals 12 residues. Germline-derived CDR1 and CDR2 are SGHNT and YYREEE (reference sequence). The germline V and J ends were trimmed by 1 base and 6 bases, with 7 bases remaining between them. The CDR3 DNA is TGTGCCAGCAGCTTGACAGGGAATGGCTACACCTTC. Translation gives CASSLTGNGYTF. Combining the CDR3 with reference TRBV5-4 and TRBJ1-2 gives the whole variable domain ETGVTQSPTHLIKTRGQQVTLRCSSQSGHNTVSWYQQALGQGPQFIFQYYREEENGRGNFPPRFSGLQFPNYSSELNVNALELDDSALYLCASSLTGNGYTFGSGTRLTVV.

The chain combines TRBV7-2 with TRBJ2-5; 10 bases are shared with TRBD1. The CDR3 runs to 15 residues. The trim removed 5 bases at V and 5 bases at J, leaving 8 bases unmatched. CDR1 and CDR2 from the germline V gene are SGHTA and FQGNSA. This CDR3 reads CASSRQMGQGETQYF. CDR3 nucleotides: TGTGCCAGCAGCAGACAGATGGGACAGGGGGAGACCCAGTACTTC. Filled out from reference TRBV7-2 and TRBJ2-5, the complete variable domain reads GAGVSQSPSNKVTEKGKDVELRCDPISGHTALYWYRQSLGQGLEFLIYFQGNSAPDKSGLPSDRFSAERTGGSVSTLTIQRTQQEDSAVYLCASSRQMGQGETQYFGPGTRLLVL.

The chain links TRBV9 to TRBJ1-1; D might be TRBD1 (6 bases). This CDR3 has 14 residues. V was pared by 5 bases and J by 0 bases, with 11 bases between. Looked up from germline, CDR1 is SGDLS and CDR2 is YYNGEE. The CDR3 DNA follows: TGTGCCAGCAGGGCGGACAGACTGAACACTGAAGCTTTCTTT. Translated, it gives CASRADRLNTEAFF.

This clone was seen a single time. The chain uses TRBV19 and TRBJ1-3, with D perhaps TRBD1 (5 bases). The CDR3 runs to 13 residues. CDR1 is LNHDA and CDR2 is SQIVND in the germline V gene (reference sequence). The V end was cut by 8 bases, the J end by 0 bases, with 8 bases between. The CDR3, as DNA: TGTGCCAGTGGGGCCATCTCTGGAAACACCATATATTTT. Translation: CASGAISGNTIYF. The full variable domain, completed using reference TRBV19 and TRBJ1-3, is DGGITQSPKYLFRKEGQNVTLSCEQNLNHDAMYWYRQDPGQGLRLIYYSQIVNDFQKGDIAEGYSVSREKKESFPLTVTSAQKNPTAFYLCASGAISGNTIYFGEGSWLTVV.

This chain joins TRBV27 and TRBJ2-3; D assignment may be TRBD1 or TRBD2 (5 bases each). Looked up from germline, CDR1 is MNHEY and CDR2 is SMNVEV (reference sequence). The CDR3 is 16 residues long. Trimming took off 3 bases at V and 9 bases at J, with 22 bases between the two ends. The CDR3 region is CASSFYSQGPDGTQYF. CDR3 DNA: TGTGCCAGCAGTTTCTACTCTCAGGGACCAGATGGGACGCAGTATTTT.

In regard to this clone: The sample contains more than one DNA sequence encoding this CDR3. The chain employs TRBV7-9 and TRBJ1-6, with D maybe TRBD1 (5 bases). CDR1 and CDR2 from the germline V gene are SEHNR and FQNEAQ (reference sequence). Trimming took off 1 base at V and 7 bases at J, with 8 bases between the two ends. The CDR3 loop spans 14 amino acids. The CDR3 sequence is CASSLGQLNSPLHF. In nucleotides, the CDR3 is TGTGCCAGCAGCTTAGGACAGCTGAATTCACCCCTCCACTTT.

A word on this clone: Other DNA sequences in the sample encode the same CDR3. The chain employs TRBV30 and TRBJ1-5; 7 bases map to TRBD1. Trimming cost V 2 bases and J 6 bases; bases outside gene matches: 7. The CDR3 has 14 amino acids. CDR1 and CDR2 from the germline V gene are GTSNPN and SVGIG (reference sequence). The chain's CDR3 is CAWSRQGGSQPQHF. The CDR3 DNA follows: TGTGCCTGGAGTCGACAGGGTGGCAGTCAGCCCCAGCATTTT.

V gene TRBV7-9 combines with J gene TRBJ1-4; D ambiguous. Germline V gene data show CDR1 as SEHNR and CDR2 as FQNEAQ (reference sequence). This CDR3 region has 16 residues. Trimming removed 1 base at V and 0 bases at J, with 9 bases between. CDR3 sequence reads: CASSLGSAATNEKLFF. In DNA, the CDR3 is TGTGCCAGCAGCTTAGGGTCCGCCGCAACTAATGAAAAACTGTTTTTT.

This rearrangement joins TRBV18 to TRBJ1-1; tentative D call: TRBD1 (6 bases). Germline-derived CDR1 and CDR2 are KGHSH and LQKENI. The V end lost 7 bases, the J end lost 0 bases, and 9 bases lay between the germline ends. The CDR3 extends over 13 amino acids. Here the CDR3 reads CASFQGMNTEAFF. CDR3 in DNA: TGTGCCAGCTTTCAGGGGATGAACACTGAAGCTTTCTTT.

There are a few counts of this clone. The chain recombines TRBV5-1 with TRBJ1-2; D might be TRBD1 (6 bases). Looked up from germline, CDR1 is SGHRS and CDR2 is YFSETQ. The V gene lost 4 bases and the J gene lost 4 bases, with 17 bases spanning the gap. CDR3 length equals 15 residues. The CDR3 here is CASSVGADRLYGYTF. As DNA, the CDR3 is TGCGCCAGCAGCGTTGGGGCTGACAGGCTCTATGGCTACACCTTC.

A word on this clone: The junction differs from germline at one of its ends, possibly a read error. The chain recombines TRBV5-1 with TRBJ1-1; 7 bases match TRBD1. The CDR3 is 17 residues long. CDR1 and CDR2 from the germline V gene are SGHRS and YFSETQ. The CDR3: CASSNPLRQGRNSEAFF. In nucleotides, the CDR3 is TGCGCCAGCAGCAACCCTCTAAGACAGGGCAGGAACTCTGAAGCTTTCTTT.

The chain links TRBV5-6 to TRBJ1-2; D possibly corresponds to TRBD1 (6 bases). Germline values: CDR1 SGHDT, CDR2 YYEEEE. Deletions cut 4 bases from V and 3 bases from J, with 13 bases between. The CDR3 has 14 amino acids. This CDR3 is CASSRGGLDYGYTF. In DNA form, the CDR3 reads TGTGCCAGCAGCCGTGGGGGGCTAGACTATGGCTACACCTTC.

The genes are TRBV6-5 and TRBJ2-3; D is uncertain. Germline CDR1 MNHEY, CDR2 SVGAGI. The CDR3 sequence is 14 residues long. Trimming stripped 2 bases from V and 6 bases from J, with 12 bases between. The CDR3 reads CASSYRHTGDTQYF. CDR3 sequence (DNA): TGTGCCAGCAGTTACAGACACACCGGGGATACGCAGTATTTT.

This chain links TRBV7-8 with TRBJ2-3, with 9 bases aligning to TRBD2. V dropped 5 bases and J dropped 1; count of bases not matched to a gene: 7. Germline-derived CDR1 and CDR2 are SGHVS and FQNEAQ. This CDR3 is 16 amino acids long. CDR3 sequence reads: CASSNWRGGRTDTQYF. Here the CDR3 DNA reads TGTGCCAGCAGCAACTGGCGGGGGGGCCGCACAGATACGCAGTATTTT.